Below are 8 T cell receptor beta chains sequenced from a single sample in a study of blood T cell repertoires in COVID-19. Here immunoSEQ multiplex PCR was the method, and the copy in TCRdb shows in-frame clones only, minus some. Of more than 25,000 clones in the sample, 88% were seen once. Material for sequencing was peripheral blood. The receptors were gathered from a man aged 65-85 years with acute or convalescent COVID-19.

This clone was seen only once. The V and J genes are TRBV6-5 and TRBJ1-2, with D perhaps matching TRBD1 (5 bases). The CDR3 sequence is 13 residues long. The V end lost 6 bases, the J end lost 5 bases, and 13 bases lay between the germline ends. The germline gives CDR1 MNHEY, CDR2 SVGAGI. CDR3 region: CASSGSGPYGYTF. In nucleotides, the CDR3 is TGTGCCAGCAGCGGATCAGGGCCGTATGGCTACACCTTC.

The chain has TRBV7-3 and TRBJ2-5; 8 nucleotides agree with TRBD1. The germline V gene has CDR1 SGHTA and CDR2 FQGTGA. J gave up 4 bases and V 5 bases, and 3 bases lay outside the gene matches. The length of the CDR3 is 13 residues. The CDR3 nucleotides read TGTGCCAGCAGCAAAGGACAGGGAGAGACCCAGTACTTC. This sequence encodes CASSKGQGETQYF.

This chain joins TRBV2 and TRBJ2-7; possible D gene TRBD2, 5 bases. The CDR3 contains 11 residues. Trimming left V 3 bases short and J 6 bases short, with 6 bases between. CDR1 and CDR2 (germline): SNHLY, FYNNEI. The CDR3 region is CASSEGSEQYF. DNA of the CDR3: TGTGCCAGCAGTGAGGGGAGCGAGCAGTACTTC.

The chain's CDR3 is CASSQQVSTDTQYF. CDR3 DNA sequence: TGTGCCAGCAGTCAACAGGTTAGCACAGATACGCAGTATTTT. The chain combines TRBV2 with TRBJ2-3; D is perhaps TRBD1 (5 bases). The V gene's germline CDR1 is SNHLY and CDR2 FYNNEI. The CDR3 extends over 14 amino acids. Trimming shortened V by 5 bases and J by 0 bases, and 9 bases separated the two germline ends.

The genes are TRBV5-1 and TRBJ2-3; TRBD1 matches at 9 bases. CDR3 length equals 16 residues. The ends lost 4 bases at V and 3 bases at J; junction bases unmatched: 9. The germline V gene has CDR1 SGHRS and CDR2 YFSETQ. CDR3 sequence: CASSLSLDRGTDTQYF. CDR3 in DNA: TGCGCCAGCAGCCTCTCCCTGGACAGGGGAACAGATACGCAGTATTTT.

This clone was seen a handful of times. The rearrangement uses TRBV5-6 and TRBJ1-1; D ambiguous. V was clipped by 4 bases and J by 5 bases, with 9 bases between them. The length of the CDR3 is 12 residues. Germline assignment: CDR1 SGHDT and CDR2 YYEEEE. The CDR3 protein is CASSARETEAFF. The DNA of the CDR3 is TGTGCCAGCAGCGCCCGTGAGACTGAAGCTTTCTTT.

The chain links TRBV3-1 (or the pseudogene TRBV3-2) to TRBJ1-2; 7 positions match TRBD1. The CDR3 sequence is 14 residues long. The J segment lost 0 bases and the V segment lost 6 bases, leaving 4 bases of the junction unmatched. Per the germline V gene, CDR1 is LGHDT and CDR2 is YNNKEL (reference sequence). The CDR3 DNA follows: TGTGCCAGCAGGGACAGGAATCCTAACTATGGCTACACCTTC. Its protein product is CASRDRNPNYGYTF.

This clone was seen a single time. The J gene is TRBJ2-1, the V gene TRBV19, with 7 positions matching TRBD2. CDR3 length: 15 amino acids. The V gene's germline CDR1 is LNHDA and CDR2 SQIVND (reference sequence). V lost 7 bases, J lost 0 bases, and 6 bases stayed unmatched. CDR3 in DNA: TGTGCCAGTAACCCTCGGGAGGCCTCCTACAATGAGCAGTTCTTC. Protein sequence: CASNPREASYNEQFF.